Each of the 24 T cell receptor beta chains below was sequenced from the same sample in a study of graft-versus-host responses after intestinal transplantation. Libraries were prepared by immunoSEQ multiplex PCR; TCRdb keeps only in-frame clonotypes and omits some of them. The sample has 85,000 to 90,000 clones; 85% to 90% are singletons. Their antigens remain unidentified. The starting material was unstimulated CD4+ T cells sorted from spleen or lymph node cells, obtained before intestinal transplant. These receptors came from a human donor who received an intestinal transplant.

The V gene is TRBV7-2, the J gene TRBJ2-7; tentatively, D is TRBD1 (6 bases). V dropped 5 bases and J dropped 7 bases, with 15 bases sitting between them. CDR1 and CDR2 (germline): SGHTA, FQGNSA. CDR3 size: 13 residues. The CDR3 loop reads CASSRYGGGEQYF. The CDR3 nucleotides read TGTGCCAGCAGCCGTTATGGGGGCGGTGAGCAGTACTTC.

The table lists this clone with a count of one. The J gene is TRBJ1-2, the V gene TRBV5-1, with TRBD1 matching over 7 bases. The CDR3 loop spans 16 amino acids. Trimming at V came to 0 bases and at J to 0 bases, leaving 5 bases not matched to a gene. Germline CDR1 reads SGHRS; CDR2 reads YFSETQ. In DNA, the CDR3 is TGCGCCAGCAGCTTGGATTGGGACAGAGCTAACTATGGCTACACCTTC. Translating gives CASSLDWDRANYGYTF.

The chain uses TRBV7-9 and TRBJ1-2; 9 nucleotides match TRBD1. V was pared by 3 bases and J by 2 bases, with 1 base of the junction left unmatched. This CDR3 contains 14 residues. CDR1 is SEHNR and CDR2 is FQNEAQ in the germline V gene (reference sequence). The CDR3 nucleotides are TGTGCCAGCAGCTTGGGACAGGGAAACTATGGCTACACCTTC. This codes for CASSLGQGNYGYTF.

This clone appeared a single time. This chain connects TRBV19 to TRBJ2-3; 8 nucleotides agree with TRBD1. CDR3 length equals 14 residues. V shed 6 bases, J shed 8 bases, and the junction held 10 bases outside the gene matches. Germline loops: CDR1 LNHDA, CDR2 SQIVND (reference sequence). In DNA, the CDR3 is TGTGCCAGTAGAGACAGGGACAGGTCGGCTACGCAGTATTTT. It translates to CASRDRDRSATQYF.

There are a few counts of this clone. The CDR3 spells CASSEGNSGRETQYF. As DNA, the CDR3 is TGTGCCAGCAGTGAAGGGAACAGCGGGAGAGAGACCCAGTACTTC. The chain has TRBV6-1 and TRBJ2-5, with 8 bases aligning to TRBD2. V lost 1 base, J lost 4 bases, and 5 bases stayed unmatched. CDR3 length: 15 amino acids. Germline assignment: CDR1 MNHNS and CDR2 SASEGT.

The chain joins TRBV4-1 to TRBJ2-5, with D tentatively TRBD2 (7 bases). The CDR3 is made up of 18 amino acids. Trimming took 1 base from V and 6 from J, leaving 24 bases between them. Germline-derived CDR1 and CDR2 are MGHRA and YSYEKL. The CDR3 bases are TGCGCCAGCAGCCAAGGCCCGGGGGGCCGGGGGGCGGAACAGACCCAGTACTTC. This translates into CASSQGPGGRGAEQTQYF.

The genes are TRBV18 and TRBJ1-2; tentative D call: TRBD1 (5 bases). V was cut by 6 bases and J by 4 bases, with 15 bases left in between. The CDR3 sequence is 14 residues long. Germline lookup yields CDR1 KGHSH and CDR2 LQKENI. CDR3 coding DNA: TGTGCCAGCTCCCCCCGAGGGGACTTCTATGGCTACACCTTC. Amino acids: CASSPRGDFYGYTF.

The chain links TRBV4-2 to TRBJ2-7; maybe TRBD2 (6 bases). The V gene lost 1 base and the J gene lost 2 bases, with 9 bases spanning the gap. CDR1 and CDR2 (germline): LGHNA, YNFKEQ. The CDR3 loop spans 14 amino acids. The CDR3 DNA reads TGTGCCAGCAGCCAAGGTTGGGGGGCCTACGAGCAGTACTTC. Its protein product is CASSQGWGAYEQYF.

The chain employs TRBV7-9 and TRBJ2-1, with D perhaps TRBD1 (6 bases). The CDR3 has 16 amino acids. CDR1 and CDR2 (germline): SEHNR, FQNEAQ (reference sequence). V lost 1 base to trimming and J lost 1 base, with 11 bases between them. CDR3 bases: TGTGCCAGCAGCTTAGGTTTAGGGGGTTCCTACAATGAGCAGTTCTTC. Its protein product is CASSLGLGGSYNEQFF.

The chain combines TRBV2 with TRBJ2-1, with 12 bases identical to TRBD2. Germline V CDR1 and CDR2: SNHLY, FYNNEI. The CDR3 contains 15 residues. With 7 bases clipped from V and 8 bases from J, the junction kept 9 bases outside the gene matches. CDR3 nucleotide sequence: TGTGCCAGCAACAAACTAGCGGGGGGCGGGGATGAGCAGTTCTTC. Protein product: CASNKLAGGGDEQFF.

The V gene is TRBV7-8, the J gene TRBJ1-5; D not resolved. Germline V gene data show CDR1 as SGHVS and CDR2 as FQNEAQ. The CDR3 covers 16 residues. V was cut by 5 bases and J by 6 bases, with 20 bases left in between. CDR3 loop: CASSPAPWSFGQPQHF. CDR3 DNA sequence: TGTGCCAGCAGCCCGGCCCCCTGGAGTTTTGGTCAGCCCCAGCATTTT. The full variable domain, with the rest looked up from reference TRBV7-8 and TRBJ1-5, is GAGVSQSPRYKVAKRGQDVALRCDPISGHVSLFWYQQALGQGPEFLTYFQNEAQLDKSGLPSDRFFAERPEGSVSTLKIQRTQQEDSAVYLCASSPAPWSFGQPQHFGDGTRLSIL.

The chain joins TRBV6-5 to TRBJ2-7; 11 positions agree with TRBD1. Germline CDR1 reads MNHEY; CDR2 reads SVGAGI. The V segment lost 4 bases and the J segment 4 bases; nucleotides outside the gene matches: 6. The CDR3 contains 15 residues. In DNA form, the CDR3 reads TGTGCCAGCAGTTTCCCCGGGACAGGGGGATACGAGCAGTACTTC. Residues: CASSFPGTGGYEQYF.

In regard to this clone: Its ends do not fully match the called genes, so a read error is possible. The V gene is TRBV18, the J gene TRBJ1-1; D is uncertain. The CDR3 has 13 residues. Germline loops: CDR1 KGHSH, CDR2 LQKENI. The CDR3 DNA sequence: TGTGCCAGCTCGCCACCATCCCTAGCTGAAGCTTTCTTT. Translated, it gives CASSPPSLAEAFF.

The chain links TRBV19 to TRBJ1-3; 7 nucleotides line up with TRBD1. Germline V CDR1 and CDR2: LNHDA, SQIVND (reference sequence). The length of the CDR3 is 15 residues. Losses at the gene ends were 3 bases for V and 2 bases for J; bases not matched to a gene: 4. CDR3 DNA: TGTGCCAGTAGTATCGGGACAGACCCTGGAAACACCATATATTTT. As protein: CASSIGTDPGNTIYF.

This clone was recorded a few times. The chain recombines TRBV5-6 with TRBJ1-6, with 7 bases matching TRBD1. Per germline, CDR1 SGHDT and CDR2 YYEEEE. V dropped 4 bases and J dropped 6; count of bases not matched to a gene: 10. CDR3 size: 16 residues. This CDR3 reads CASSRERQGRNSPLHF. For the CDR3, the DNA is TGTGCCAGCAGCCGCGAAAGACAGGGTCGTAATTCACCCCTCCACTTT.

This clone was counted once. V and J are TRBV6-1 and TRBJ1-2, with TRBD1 matching 9 bases. The germline V gene has CDR1 MNHNS and CDR2 SASEGT. V was pared by 6 bases and J by 3 bases, with 2 bases of the junction left unmatched. The CDR3 has 13 residues. The CDR3 DNA reads as TGTGCCAGCAGACAGGGGGCGGACTATGGCTACACCTTC. Translated, it gives CASRQGADYGYTF.

In its sample, this clone was seen once. This chain links TRBV9 with TRBJ2-3; D uncertain. The CDR3 contains 13 residues. V was shortened by 1 base and J by 6 bases, with 9 bases between the two germline ends. Germline assignment: CDR1 SGDLS and CDR2 YYNGEE. CDR3 loop: CASSVIGSDTQYF. CDR3 DNA sequence: TGTGCCAGCAGCGTAATCGGGTCGGATACGCAGTATTTT.

The genes are TRBV10-3 and TRBJ2-2; 8 bases align to TRBD1. In germline, CDR1 is ENHRY, CDR2 SYGVKD. Losses at the gene ends were 8 bases for V and 6 bases for J; bases not matched to a gene: 17. The CDR3 spans 17 residues. The CDR3 region has the DNA TGTGCCATCCTTCAGGGGGCCGGGCGGGATGTATCCGGGGAGCTGTTTTTT. It translates to CAILQGAGRDVSGELFF.

V is TRBV10-3 and J is TRBJ2-1; 7 bases fit TRBD1. Germline values: CDR1 ENHRY, CDR2 SYGVKD. This CDR3 comprises 15 residues. V lost 6 bases to trimming and J lost 3 bases; unmatched junction nucleotides: 8. Written as DNA, the CDR3 is TGTGCCATCAGGGCACACCGGGACAGCTACAATGAGCAGTTCTTC. Translating it yields CAIRAHRDSYNEQFF.

V usage is TRBV7-6 and J usage is TRBJ2-1; TRBD1 aligns across 7 bases. Germline V gene lookup returns CDR1 SGHVS and CDR2 FNYEAQ. The CDR3 is made up of 15 amino acids. The V gene end was trimmed by 4 bases and the J gene end by 7 bases; junction bases not matched to a gene: 10. This CDR3 is CASSSDDRVRNEQFF. In nucleotides, the CDR3 is TGTGCCAGCAGCTCAGACGACAGGGTGAGGAATGAGCAGTTCTTC. Complete variable domain (other parts from reference TRBV7-6 and TRBJ2-1): GAGVSQSPRYKVTKRGQDVALRCDPISGHVSLYWYRQALGQGPEFLTYFNYEAQQDKSGLPNDRFSAERPEGSISTLTIQRTEQRDSAMYRCASSSDDRVRNEQFFGPGTRLTVL.

The chain uses TRBV29-1 and TRBJ2-6; D not resolved. The CDR3 loop spans 12 amino acids. Deletions cut 6 bases from V and 1 base from J, with 4 bases between. Germline CDR1 reads SQVTM; CDR2 reads ANQGSEA. The CDR3 DNA sequence: TGCAGCGTGACTTCTGGGGCCAACGTCCTGACTTTC. Encoded protein: CSVTSGANVLTF.

V gene TRBV15 combines with J gene TRBJ2-3; 7 bases fit TRBD1. The CDR3 has 16 residues. CDR1 and CDR2 (germline): LNHNV, YYDKDF (reference sequence). J was trimmed by 2 bases and V by 3 bases; bases with no gene match: 8. Written as DNA, the CDR3 is TGTGCCACCAGCAGCCAAACAGGGGCCCCCACAGATACGCAGTATTTT. This gives the protein CATSSQTGAPTDTQYF.

The V and J genes are TRBV19 and TRBJ2-2; the match to TRBD2 covers 7 bases. The ends lost 1 base at V and 5 bases at J; junction bases unmatched: 7. The CDR3 extends over 16 amino acids. From germline, CDR1 is LNHDA and CDR2 SQIVND (reference sequence). The CDR3 sequence is CASSIVTGEGTGELFF. DNA of the CDR3: TGTGCCAGTAGTATAGTGACGGGGGAGGGGACCGGGGAGCTGTTTTTT.

The genes are TRBV4-1 and TRBJ2-7; tentative D call: TRBD2 (6 bases). V lost 4 bases and J lost 7, with 20 bases in between. The CDR3 runs to 15 residues. Germline CDR1 reads MGHRA; CDR2 reads YSYEKL. The CDR3 is CASSRNAREVGEQYF. The CDR3, as DNA: TGCGCCAGCAGCCGAAATGCGAGGGAGGTGGGTGAGCAGTACTTC.